These 30 T cell receptor beta chains share one sample of origin, sequenced in a study of blood T cell repertoires in COVID-19. The table came from immunoSEQ multiplex PCR; TCRdb's copy has only in-frame clones and leaves some out. Among 200,000 to 250,000 clones, roughly 83% were seen once, and the ten largest hold around 1.9%. The specimen was PBMCs or T cells enriched from blood (not recorded which). Every receptor here comes from a woman between 45 and 60 years old who had recovered from COVID-19.

A single count supports this clone. V and J are TRBV2 and TRBJ2-7, with 8 bases that match TRBD2. V shed 3 bases, J shed 6 bases, and the junction held 7 bases outside the gene matches. Germline values: CDR1 SNHLY, CDR2 FYNNEI. The CDR3 has 14 amino acids. The CDR3 nucleotides read TGTGCCAGCAGTGACGTAGCGGGACACGGCGAGCAGTACTTC. This gives the protein CASSDVAGHGEQYF.

The rearrangement joins TRBV11-2 to TRBJ2-3, with 11 bases that match TRBD1. The CDR3 length is 15 residues. Germline CDR1 is SGHAT and CDR2 is FQNNGV. Trimming at V came to 6 bases and at J to 5 bases, leaving 7 bases not matched to a gene. Written as DNA, the CDR3 is TGTGCCAGCAGACCCAGGACAGGGGGCCTAGATACGCAGTATTTT. Amino acids: CASRPRTGGLDTQYF.

Regarding this clone: The sample holds other DNA sequences that translate to the same CDR3. The chain uses TRBV5-1 and TRBJ1-2, with TRBD1 matching 9 bases. The trim removed 4 bases at V and 3 bases at J, leaving 7 bases unmatched. Germline V gene lookup returns CDR1 SGHRS and CDR2 YFSETQ. This CDR3 spans 15 amino acids. In DNA form, the CDR3 reads TGCGCCAGCAGCCTGGGACAGGGAGTTGACTATGGCTACACCTTC. Encoded protein: CASSLGQGVDYGYTF.

The CDR3 coding sequence is TGTGCCAGCAACCGAGCCAGCGGGGGGGCGGATGAGCAGTTCTTC. It is translated as CASNRASGGADEQFF. The V call is TRBV5-4, the J call TRBJ2-1, with TRBD2 identical over 10 bases. Germline lookup yields CDR1 SGHNT and CDR2 YYREEE (reference sequence). The J segment lost 8 bases and the V segment lost 6 bases, leaving 11 bases of the junction unmatched. The CDR3 spans 15 residues.

The rearrangement links TRBV28 to TRBJ1-2; the D gene is possibly TRBD1 (6 bases). From germline, CDR1 is MDHEN and CDR2 SYDVKM. The V end lost 1 base, the J end lost 1 base, and 10 bases lay between the germline ends. The CDR3 is made up of 15 amino acids. This CDR3 reads CASSLSRGLNYGYTF. The CDR3 DNA sequence: TGTGCCAGCAGTTTATCCAGGGGCCTTAACTATGGCTACACCTTC.

V is TRBV19 and J is TRBJ2-1; 7 nucleotides match TRBD2. The CDR3 spans 16 residues. The J segment lost 6 bases and the V segment lost 5 bases, leaving 13 bases of the junction unmatched. Germline lookup yields CDR1 LNHDA and CDR2 SQIVND (reference sequence). The CDR3 spells CASSPSGGFLVNEQFF. The CDR3 bases are TGTGCCAGTAGTCCCTCCGGGGGGTTCCTGGTCAATGAGCAGTTCTTC. Based on the CDR3 plus reference TRBV19 and TRBJ2-1, the full variable domain is DGGITQSPKYLFRKEGQNVTLSCEQNLNHDAMYWYRQDPGQGLRLIYYSQIVNDFQKGDIAEGYSVSREKKESFPLTVTSAQKNPTAFYLCASSPSGGFLVNEQFFGPGTRLTVL.

The V gene is TRBV30, the J gene TRBJ1-1; D possibly corresponds to TRBD1 (5 bases). Trimming pared 0 bases from V and 4 bases from J, leaving 18 bases between. CDR3 size: 16 residues. CDR1 and CDR2 from the germline V gene are GTSNPN and SVGIG (reference sequence). The DNA for the CDR3 is TGTGCCTGGAGTGTACTATTAGGAGGGGCGAGCACTGAAGCTTTCTTT. It is translated as CAWSVLLGGASTEAFF. The full variable domain, in which reference TRBV30 and TRBJ1-1 provide the parts outside the CDR3, is SQTIHQWPATLVQPVGSPLSLECTVEGTSNPNLYWYRQAAGRGLQLLFYSVGIGQISSEVPQNLSASRPQDRQFILSSKKLLLSDSGFYLCAWSVLLGGASTEAFFGQGTRLTVV.

The chain employs TRBV28 and TRBJ1-1; no clear D gene. Germline-derived CDR1 and CDR2 are MDHEN and SYDVKM. The CDR3 is made up of 13 amino acids. V gave up 0 bases and J gave up 6 bases, with 8 bases separating them. The CDR3: CASSLWAVPEAFF. The CDR3 DNA reads as TGTGCCAGCAGTTTATGGGCAGTCCCTGAAGCTTTCTTT.

V and J are TRBV19 and TRBJ2-2; D is unclear. V dropped 5 bases and J dropped 3 bases, with 13 bases sitting between them. The CDR3 spans 15 residues. From germline, CDR1 is LNHDA and CDR2 SQIVND (reference sequence). The CDR3 sequence: CASSGVTEYTGELFF. The CDR3 nucleotides are TGTGCCAGTAGTGGAGTAACGGAGTACACCGGGGAGCTGTTTTTT.

This chain connects TRBV24-1 to TRBJ1-1, with D perhaps matching TRBD1 (5 bases). The CDR3 is made up of 16 amino acids. Deletions cut 11 bases from V and 0 bases from J, with 21 bases between. Germline values: CDR1 KGHDR, CDR2 SFDVKD. The CDR3 protein is CAIDPGGKRMNTEAFF. CDR3 sequence (DNA): TGTGCCATCGACCCCGGGGGGAAGAGAATGAACACTGAAGCTTTCTTT.

J is TRBJ2-1 and V is TRBV2, with a weak D call TRBD2 (6 bases). Germline-derived CDR1 and CDR2 are SNHLY and FYNNEI. The CDR3 is 17 amino acids. V was cut by 6 bases and J by 0 bases, with 18 bases left in between. CDR3 sequence reads: CASSTPLGRGSYNEQFF. The CDR3 coding sequence is TGTGCCAGCAGCACCCCTTTGGGGCGGGGCTCCTACAATGAGCAGTTCTTC.

The CDR3 reads CATSRIANNEQFF. CDR3 nucleotide sequence: TGTGCCACCAGCAGGATAGCGAACAATGAGCAGTTCTTC. This chain joins TRBV15 and TRBJ2-1, with D possibly matching TRBD2 (5 bases). Trimming stripped 3 bases from V and 5 bases from J, with 8 bases between. CDR3 length: 13 residues. CDR1 LNHNV and CDR2 YYDKDF come from the germline V gene (reference sequence).

This clone was seen a single time. The chain joins TRBV7-9 to TRBJ1-2; D unresolved. The CDR3 length is 15 residues. CDR1 SEHNR and CDR2 FQNEAQ come from the germline V gene (reference sequence). V gave up 2 bases and J gave up 2 bases, with 12 bases separating them. In DNA, the CDR3 is TGTGCCAGCAGCTTATATGGACGGGAAAACTATGGCTACACCTTC. Protein: CASSLYGRENYGYTF.

The chain uses TRBV27 and TRBJ2-7; 8 nucleotides align to TRBD1. The CDR3 spans 17 residues. V shed 1 base and J 6 bases; nucleotides not matched to a gene: 14. The germline V gene encodes CDR1 MNHEY and CDR2 SMNVEV (reference sequence). CDR3 sequence reads: CASSLYPPSQGAGEQYF. In nucleotides, the CDR3 is TGTGCCAGCAGTTTATACCCCCCCAGCCAGGGGGCTGGCGAGCAGTACTTC.

This clone was detected only once. V and J are TRBV14 and TRBJ1-2; 8 positions agree with TRBD1. The length of the CDR3 is 15 residues. Germline assignment: CDR1 SGHDN and CDR2 FVKESK. The ends lost 4 bases at V and 0 bases at J; junction bases unmatched: 4. CDR3 nucleotide sequence: TGTGCCAGCAGCCTAGGGACAGGAGCTAACTATGGCTACACCTTC. Its protein product is CASSLGTGANYGYTF.

V is TRBV6-1 and J is TRBJ2-7; 7 bases map to TRBD2. The V and J ends lost 6 bases and 3 bases, in that order; junction bases with no gene match: 8. Germline loops: CDR1 MNHNS, CDR2 SASEGT. The CDR3 loop spans 14 amino acids. This chain's CDR3 is CASRGGGGYYEQYF. DNA for the CDR3: TGTGCCAGCAGAGGCGGCGGGGGTTACTACGAGCAGTACTTC.

This clone was seen only a few times. The rearrangement links TRBV30 to TRBJ1-4, with 7 bases fitting TRBD1. CDR3 length: 13 amino acids. Per the germline V gene, CDR1 is GTSNPN and CDR2 is SVGIG (reference sequence). The J segment lost 6 bases and the V segment lost 7 bases, leaving 8 bases of the junction unmatched. CDR3 nucleotide sequence: TGTGCCTCCGGTTGGGACAGCTATGAAAAACTGTTTTTT. This translates into CASGWDSYEKLFF.

This clone was detected only once. The J gene is TRBJ1-6, the V gene TRBV30, with no clear D. V dropped 2 bases and J dropped 6 bases, with 8 bases sitting between them. CDR1 and CDR2 from the germline V gene are GTSNPN and SVGIG (reference sequence). The CDR3 sequence is 13 residues long. CDR3 sequence reads: CAWSWQFNSPLHF. CDR3 nucleotides: TGTGCCTGGAGTTGGCAGTTTAATTCACCCCTCCACTTT.

This clone was counted a single time. V gene TRBV12-3 or TRBV12-4 combines with J gene TRBJ1-2; D perhaps matches TRBD1 (6 bases). CDR3 length equals 12 residues. V was pared by 8 bases and J by 6 bases, with 13 bases between. DNA for the CDR3: TGTGCCAGCGGAACAGGGTGGGATGGCTACACCTTC. Translated, it gives CASGTGWDGYTF.

The count of this clone is one. V usage is TRBV6-5 and J usage is TRBJ2-2; a possible D gene is TRBD2 (5 bases). Germline values: CDR1 MNHEY, CDR2 SVGAGI. The length of the CDR3 is 15 residues. Trimming pared 0 bases from V and 4 bases from J, leaving 9 bases between. CDR3 in amino acids: CASSYSLVGTGELFF. CDR3 nucleotide sequence: TGTGCCAGCAGTTACTCACTAGTGGGCACCGGGGAGCTGTTTTTT.

The V gene is TRBV7-2, the J gene TRBJ2-7; D not resolved. Germline loops: CDR1 SGHTA, CDR2 FQGNSA. The CDR3 extends over 15 amino acids. Trimming shortened V by 0 bases and J by 1 base, and 10 bases separated the two germline ends. CDR3 in amino acids: CASSLAPVKSYEQYF. The CDR3 DNA follows: TGTGCCAGCAGCTTAGCGCCGGTTAAATCCTACGAGCAGTACTTC.

This clone was recorded only once. The V call is TRBV7-6, the J call TRBJ2-7; D not certain. Germline values: CDR1 SGHVS, CDR2 FNYEAQ. This CDR3 spans 13 amino acids. V shed 1 base and J shed 6 bases, with 10 bases lying between them. The CDR3 is CASSLGAVTEQYF. The CDR3 DNA reads TGTGCCAGCAGCTTAGGCGCCGTTACCGAGCAGTACTTC.

The chain links TRBV5-1 to TRBJ2-5; 8 bases line up with TRBD1. CDR3 length equals 14 residues. Trimming at V came to 2 bases and at J to 3 bases, leaving 3 bases not matched to a gene. The germline V gene encodes CDR1 SGHRS and CDR2 YFSETQ. This CDR3 reads CASSFPGQEETQYF. CDR3 in DNA: TGCGCCAGCAGCTTCCCGGGACAGGAAGAGACCCAGTACTTC.

V and J are TRBV12-3 or TRBV12-4 and TRBJ1-5; D is undetermined. The CDR3 has 13 residues. V lost 4 bases and J 5 bases, leaving 9 bases between the germline ends. CDR3 coding DNA: TGTGCCAGCAGTTACTCTTTGTATCAGCCCCAGCATTTT. This encodes CASSYSLYQPQHF.

The chain links TRBV28 to TRBJ1-4, with a tentative D call TRBD1 (6 bases). The CDR3 has 15 residues. Germline V CDR1 and CDR2: MDHEN, SYDVKM. The V end was cut by 10 bases, the J end by 6 bases, with 21 bases between. The CDR3: CATREVGAMDEKLFF. The CDR3 bases are TGTGCCACCCGAGAGGTGGGGGCGATGGATGAAAAACTGTTTTTT.

The chain couples TRBV2 to TRBJ1-3, with TRBD1 identical over 8 bases. The CDR3 sequence is 16 residues long. The germline V gene encodes CDR1 SNHLY and CDR2 FYNNEI. The J segment lost 2 bases and the V segment lost 6 bases, leaving 9 bases of the junction unmatched. CDR3 bases: TGTGCCAGCAGCTTCTTGGACAGGGCCGCTGGAAACACCATATATTTT. This codes for CASSFLDRAAGNTIYF.

The chain joins TRBV19 to TRBJ1-4; maybe TRBD1 (6 bases). The length of the CDR3 is 14 residues. Trimming left V 7 bases short and J 6 bases short, with 15 bases between. Per the germline V gene, CDR1 is LNHDA and CDR2 is SQIVND (reference sequence). The CDR3 sequence is CASNRLPGDEKLFF. The CDR3 coding sequence is TGTGCCAGTAATAGACTTCCAGGGGATGAAAAACTGTTTTTT.

The J gene is TRBJ1-1, the V gene TRBV9; D is undetermined. Germline loops: CDR1 SGDLS, CDR2 YYNGEE. The CDR3 sequence is 14 residues long. V lost 1 base and J 1 base, leaving 8 bases between the germline ends. The CDR3 here is CASSVTATNTEAFF. Written as DNA, the CDR3 is TGTGCCAGCAGCGTAACAGCAACGAACACTGAAGCTTTCTTT.

The V call is TRBV5-1, the J call TRBJ2-1; D might be TRBD1 (5 bases). Germline V gene lookup returns CDR1 SGHRS and CDR2 YFSETQ. CDR3 length equals 11 residues. V dropped 2 bases and J dropped 10 bases, with 7 bases sitting between them. The CDR3 sequence: CASSFNREQFF. Written as DNA, the CDR3 is TGCGCCAGCAGCTTCAACAGGGAGCAGTTCTTC. The full variable domain, in which reference TRBV5-1 and TRBJ2-1 provide the parts outside the CDR3, is KAGVTQTPRYLIKTRGQQVTLSCSPISGHRSVSWYQQTPGQGLQFLFEYFSETQRNKGNFPGRFSGRQFSNSRSEMNVSTLELGDSALYLCASSFNREQFFGPGTRLTVL.

The chain has TRBV6-5 and TRBJ1-5; D uncertain. The V and J ends lost 2 bases and 3 bases respectively, with 8 bases between them. Germline assignment: CDR1 MNHEY and CDR2 SVGAGI. This CDR3 contains 14 residues. The CDR3 DNA reads as TGTGCCAGCAGTTACGGCAGGTCCAATCAGCCCCAGCATTTT. It is translated as CASSYGRSNQPQHF.